The entry below gives a single T cell receptor beta chain sequence along with its context. The sample is drawn from a study of blood T cell repertoires in COVID-19. In the study overall: The United States, Italy and Spain supplied acute and convalescent COVID-19 samples. PBMCs, B-cell-depleted T cells, or T cells provided the cDNA or gDNA that made up the material.

Seattle patient enrollment occurred during active infection, with longitudinal follow-up thereafter. Under the authors' procedure: It was from reference gene primer amplification that nucleated cell counts were estimated. Assay used: immunoSEQ multiplex PCR; TCRdb lists only in-frame clones, some missing. That table furnishes V, J and clone size, whereas the DNA furnished D and trimming. The sample includes hundreds of thousands of clones, roughly 89% of them seen just once. Trimming left V 0 bases short and J 6 bases short, with 15 bases between. This CDR3 contains 16 residues. The germline V gene has CDR1 KGHSH and CDR2 LQKENI.

The receptor comes from a woman aged 25-40 years with COVID-19, enrolled during active disease. Sequenced: peripheral blood. The gene calls are TRBV18 and TRBJ1-5; possible D gene TRBD1, 6 bases. The CDR3 sequence is CASSPPNRAAGQPQHF. CDR3 bases: TGTGCCAGCTCACCACCGAACAGGGCCGCGGGTCAGCCCCAGCATTTT.